This T cell receptor (beta chain) was sequenced in a study of T cell responses to AZD1222 COVID-19 vaccine. The protocol was immunoSEQ multiplex PCR, while the TCRdb copy is restricted to in-frame clones and leaves out a portion. The data contain 95,000 to 150,000 clones, around 89% of them singletons. The V and J ends lost 5 bases and 4 bases respectively, with 17 bases between them. The CDR3 is 15 amino acids. From germline, CDR1 is LGHNA and CDR2 YSLEER. The clonotype was recovered from an adult in good health. The source was peripheral blood, collected on day 0 of AZD1222 vaccination. The J gene is TRBJ1-2, the V gene TRBV4-3; D unclear. CDR3 in amino acids: CASSVDRGQVYGYTF. CDR3 DNA: TGCGCCAGCAGCGTGGATCGCGGCCAGGTCTATGGCTACACCTTC.